The rows below give T cell receptor beta chains drawn from one sample of a study of regulatory T cells in long-lasting Graves disease. TCRdb re-derived calls from the multiplex PCR reads in MiXCR, one entry per CDR3 protein. This table holds 400,000 to 500,000 distinct CDR3 sequences, roughly 21% found once. Sequencing used peripheral blood mononuclear cells (PBMCs), obtained when the disease was refractory, from a patient treated with antithyroid drugs. The receptors stem from a female donor with Graves disease. The CDR3 runs from the conserved cysteine through the conserved F or W. A D gene is named only where the DNA matches it firmly. Not every row has a clone size; where given, it reads once, few, many or a size class.

d_call,v_call,j_call,clone_size,cdr3_aa,cdr3_nt
-,TRBV28,TRBJ2-5,many,CASSLKSGETQYF,TGTGCCAGCAGTTTAAAGAGCGGAGAGACCCAGTACTTC
-,TRBV28,TRBJ2-7,many,CASSFPGPAYEQYF,TGTGCCAGCAGTTTCCCCGGGCCTGCCTACGAGCAGTACTTC
-,TRBV7-2,TRBJ2-3,-,CASSFSRATDTQYF,TGTGCCAGCAGCTTCTCCAGGGCCACAGATACGCAGTATTTT
TRBD1,TRBV28,TRBJ1-5,few,CASSLAYRGTNQPQHF,TGTGCCAGCAGTTTAGCGTACAGGGGGACGAATCAGCCCCAGCATTTT
-,TRBV5-1,TRBJ2-5,-,CASSYDLEETQYF,TGCGCCAGCAGCTATGACTTAGAAGAGACCCAGTACTTC
TRBD1,TRBV28,TRBJ1-2,many,CASSGDRANYGYTF,TGTGCCAGCAGTGGGGACAGAGCTAACTATGGCTACACCTTC
-,TRBV6-1,TRBJ2-7,many,CASRPRGFAYEQYF,TGTGCCAGCAGACCGAGGGGATTCGCCTACGAGCAGTACTTC
-,TRBV9,TRBJ1-2,-,CASSPQDEVKYGYTF,TGTGCCAGCAGCCCCCAGGACGAGGTTAAATATGGCTACACCTTC
-,TRBV5-1,TRBJ2-5,-,CASSLVQAPQETQYF,TGCGCCAGCAGCTTGGTGCAGGCCCCTCAAGAGACCCAGTACTTC
-,TRBV20-1,TRBJ2-5,many,CSASGPEETQYF,TGCAGTGCTAGCGGACCGGAAGAGACCCAGTACTTC
-,TRBV28,TRBJ2-1,few,CASTYRQVDNEQFF,TGTGCCAGCACCTATCGACAGGTGGATAATGAGCAGTTCTTC
-,TRBV11-2,TRBJ1-1,many,CASSLVIWEEAFF,TGTGCCAGCAGCTTAGTGATCTGGGAAGAAGCTTTCTTT
-,TRBV29-1,TRBJ1-1,many,CSVAGRMNTEAFF,TGCAGCGTGGCGGGGCGGATGAACACTGAAGCTTTCTTT
TRBD1,TRBV20-1,TRBJ1-3,-,CSAADRSSGNTIYF,TGCAGTGCGGCGGACAGGAGTTCTGGAAACACCATATATTTT
-,TRBV27,TRBJ2-5,many,CASSPARPVVTQYF,TGTGCCAGCAGTCCCGCCAGGCCCGTGGTGACCCAGTACTTC
-,TRBV27,TRBJ1-1,-,CASSLWSGSHDTGRFDTEAFF,TGTGCCAGCAGTTTATGGTCAGGTTCCCACGACACTGGCCGATTTGATACTGAAGCTTTCTTT
-,TRBV20-1,TRBJ2-1,-,CSASLSGYYNEQFF,TGCAGTGCTAGCCTCTCGGGGTACTACAATGAGCAGTTCTTC
-,TRBV7-9,TRBJ1-5,few,CASSQYEESQPQHF,TGTGCCAGCAGCCAATACGAGGAGAGCCAGCCCCAGCATTTT
-,TRBV3-1,TRBJ1-1,many,CASSQDNRPAFF,TGTGCCAGCAGCCAAGATAACAGGCCAGCTTTCTTT
-,TRBV29-1,TRBJ2-7,-,CSTGDGAYEQYF,TGCAGCACCGGGGACGGAGCCTACGAGCAGTACTTC
TRBD2,TRBV19,TRBJ2-2,few,CASSPSTSGATGELFF,TGTGCCAGTAGTCCCTCGACTAGCGGGGCGACCGGGGAGCTGTTTTTT
-,TRBV6-2/TRBV6-3,TRBJ2-7,once,CAARTDSRYEQYF,TGTGCCGCCCGGACGGACTCACGCTACGAGCAGTACTTC
-,TRBV6-5,TRBJ2-1,-,CASSYVGSWQFF,TGTGCCAGCAGTTACGTCGGTTCATGGCAGTTCTTC
-,TRBV6-2/TRBV6-3,TRBJ1-5,few,CASSELQGGNFYSNQPQHF,TGTGCCAGCAGTGAATTGCAGGGTGGCAACTTCTATAGCAATCAGCCCCAGCATTTT
TRBD1,TRBV20-1,TRBJ1-5,-,CSVLTTGADNQPQHF,TGCAGTGTCCTGACGACAGGGGCGGACAATCAGCCCCAGCATTTT
-,TRBV10-3,TRBJ2-7,few,CAISEQATTSYEQYF,TGTGCCATCAGTGAGCAAGCGACGACCTCCTACGAGCAGTACTTC
TRBD1,TRBV5-1,TRBJ1-1,-,CASTETGMNTEAFF,TGCGCCAGCACCGAGACAGGGATGAACACTGAAGCTTTCTTT
-,TRBV19,TRBJ2-5,-,CASRPAGLVGETQYF,TGTGCCAGTCGGCCGGCGGGGCTCGTTGGGGAGACCCAGTACTTC
TRBD2,TRBV28,TRBJ2-5,many,CASSPTSGRPGQETQYF,TGTGCCAGCAGCCCAACGAGCGGGAGACCGGGGCAAGAGACCCAGTACTTC
-,TRBV25-1,TRBJ1-1,many,CASSYSVRAEAFF,TGTGCCAGCAGCTACTCGGTCCGGGCAGAAGCTTTCTTT
TRBD2,TRBV28,TRBJ2-2,many,CASSFLAGGTGELFF,TGTGCCAGCAGTTTTTTGGCGGGAGGGACCGGGGAGCTGTTTTTT
-,TRBV7-9,TRBJ1-6,few,CASSLIQKSSYNSPLHF,TGTGCCAGCAGCTTAATTCAGAAGAGCTCCTATAATTCACCCCTCCACTTT
-,TRBV27,TRBJ2-2,many,CASSFALTTGELFF,TGTGCCAGCAGTTTCGCTTTAACCACCGGGGAGCTGTTTTTT
TRBD2,TRBV6-1,TRBJ2-1,-,CASSPRSGRDNEQFF,TGTGCCAGCAGCCCAAGGAGCGGGAGGGACAATGAGCAGTTCTTC
TRBD2,TRBV24-1,TRBJ2-2,-,CATSDDTSGRAAELFF,TGTGCCACCAGTGATGACACTAGCGGGAGGGCCGCGGAGCTGTTTTTT
TRBD2,TRBV28,TRBJ2-1,once,CATSGSGLDEQFF,TGTGCCACCAGCGGGAGCGGGTTGGATGAGCAGTTCTTC
TRBD1,TRBV28,TRBJ2-5,-,CASSTGGVETQYF,TGTGCCAGCAGCACAGGGGGAGTAGAGACCCAGTACTTC
-,TRBV7-8,TRBJ1-1,-,CASSRSEGSEAFF,TGTGCCAGCAGTAGGTCAGAGGGTAGTGAAGCTTTCTTT
-,TRBV11-2,TRBJ1-1,many,CASSFGSGADTEAFF,TGTGCCAGCAGCTTTGGATCAGGGGCCGACACTGAAGCTTTCTTT
TRBD1,TRBV19,TRBJ2-1,-,CASRGETGAWNEQFF,TGTGCCAGTAGGGGCGAGACAGGGGCGTGGAATGAGCAGTTCTTC
-,TRBV15,TRBJ1-2,many,CATSRELQGNGYTF,TGTGCCACCAGCAGAGAGTTACAGGGAAATGGCTACACCTTC
-,TRBV6-4,TRBJ1-6,many,CASSMTGSGSPLHF,TGTGCCAGCAGTATGACGGGGAGTGGTTCACCCCTCCACTTT
-,TRBV7-9,TRBJ2-7,few,CASSKYYEQYF,TGTGCCAGCAGCAAGTACTACGAGCAGTACTTC
-,TRBV2,TRBJ2-2,many,CASSEADTGELFF,TGTGCCAGCAGTGAAGCGGACACCGGGGAGCTGTTTTTT
TRBD1,TRBV28,TRBJ1-5,many,CASSLYRGQGSYQPQHF,TGTGCCAGCAGTCTTTATAGGGGACAGGGGTCCTATCAGCCCCAGCATTTT
TRBD1,TRBV15,TRBJ2-7,-,CATSGDSYEQYF,TGTGCCACCAGCGGGGACAGTTACGAGCAGTACTTC
TRBD2,TRBV5-4,TRBJ2-5,few,CASSLMAGGLGETQYF,TGTGCCAGCAGCTTGATGGCGGGAGGGCTGGGAGAGACCCAGTACTTC
-,TRBV5-1,TRBJ1-2,few,CASSLDVGAPVTIF,TGCGCCAGCAGCTTGGATGTGGGGGCCCCAGTCACCATCTTC
-,TRBV11-2,TRBJ2-6,many,CASSYAGANVLTF,TGTGCCAGCAGCTACGCTGGGGCCAACGTCCTGACTTTC
TRBD1,TRBV29-1,TRBJ2-7,-,CSVEGQGGNEQYF,TGCAGCGTTGAAGGACAGGGGGGGAACGAGCAGTACTTC
TRBD2,TRBV10-3,TRBJ2-5,many,CATKRLAGVGETQYF,TGTGCCACCAAGAGACTAGCGGGAGTCGGGGAGACCCAGTACTTC
-,TRBV11-2,TRBJ2-5,many,CASSPARGRKTQYF,TGTGCCAGCAGCCCCGCCCGGGGGAGAAAGACCCAGTACTTC
-,TRBV20-1,TRBJ2-2,-,CSARDLETGELFF,TGCAGTGCTAGAGATCTCGAAACCGGGGAGCTGTTTTTT
-,TRBV29-1,TRBJ1-4,-,CSVEDLSPASRDQNEKLFF,TGCAGCGTTGAAGATCTTTCCCCAGCATCAAGGGACCAAAATGAAAAACTGTTTTTT